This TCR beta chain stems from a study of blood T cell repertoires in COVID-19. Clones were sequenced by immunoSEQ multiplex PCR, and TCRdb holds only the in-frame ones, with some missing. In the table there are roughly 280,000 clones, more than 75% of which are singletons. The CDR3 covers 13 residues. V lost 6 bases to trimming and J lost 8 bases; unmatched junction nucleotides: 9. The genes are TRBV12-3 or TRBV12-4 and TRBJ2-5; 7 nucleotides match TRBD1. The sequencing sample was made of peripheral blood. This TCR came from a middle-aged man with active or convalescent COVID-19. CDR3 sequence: CASSVGQPPTQYF. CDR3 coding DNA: TGTGCCAGCAGCGTGGGACAGCCACCAACCCAGTACTTC.